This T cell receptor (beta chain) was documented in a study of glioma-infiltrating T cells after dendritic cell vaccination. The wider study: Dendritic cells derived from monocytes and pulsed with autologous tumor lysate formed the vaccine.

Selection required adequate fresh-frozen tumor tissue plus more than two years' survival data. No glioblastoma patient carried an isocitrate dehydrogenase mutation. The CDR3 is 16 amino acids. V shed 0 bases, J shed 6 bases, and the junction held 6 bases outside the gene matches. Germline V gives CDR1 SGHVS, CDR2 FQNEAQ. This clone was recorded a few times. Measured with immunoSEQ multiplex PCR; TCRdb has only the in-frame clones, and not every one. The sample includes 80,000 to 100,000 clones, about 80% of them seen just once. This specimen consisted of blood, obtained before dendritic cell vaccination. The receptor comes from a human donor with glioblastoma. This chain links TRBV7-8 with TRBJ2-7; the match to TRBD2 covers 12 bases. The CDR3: CASSLAGTSGSSEQYF. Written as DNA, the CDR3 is TGTGCCAGCAGCTTAGCCGGGACTAGCGGGTCTTCCGAGCAGTACTTC.